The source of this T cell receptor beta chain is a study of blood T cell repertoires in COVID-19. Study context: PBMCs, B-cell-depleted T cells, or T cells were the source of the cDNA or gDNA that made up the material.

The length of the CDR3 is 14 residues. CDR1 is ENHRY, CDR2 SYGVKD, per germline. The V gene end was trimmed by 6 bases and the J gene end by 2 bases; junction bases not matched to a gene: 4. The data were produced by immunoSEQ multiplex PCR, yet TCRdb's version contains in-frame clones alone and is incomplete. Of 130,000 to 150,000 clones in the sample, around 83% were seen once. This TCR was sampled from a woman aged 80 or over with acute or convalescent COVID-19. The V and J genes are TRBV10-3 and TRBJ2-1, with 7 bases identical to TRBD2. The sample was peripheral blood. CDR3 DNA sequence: TGTGCCATCAGCGGACTAGGTACCTACAATGAGCAGTTCTTC. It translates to CAISGLGTYNEQFF.